What follows describes a single TCR beta chain. What it binds is not known. This sample is drawn from a study of CD4+ T cells in melanoma. Assay used: immunoSEQ multiplex PCR; TCRdb lists only in-frame clones, some missing. Of roughly 15,000 clones in the sample, 68% are singletons; the top ten hold 18%. Findings and caveats of the study: CD8+ T cell, macrophage and B cell function reportedly correlated with neoantigen-specific CD4+ T cells.

The source is a human donor with melanoma. The material sequenced was cells from a culture (not recorded whether cultured in vitro).

The CDR3 DNA reads TGTGCCAGCAGTTACTCCGGGGGGCAGCAGTTCTTC. It is translated as CASSYSGGQQFF. This chain connects TRBV6-6 to TRBJ2-1, with a weak D call TRBD2 (7 bases). The V end was cut by 0 bases, the J end by 11 bases, with 8 bases between. CDR1 and CDR2 from the germline V gene are MNHNY and SVGAGI (reference sequence). The CDR3 spans 12 residues.